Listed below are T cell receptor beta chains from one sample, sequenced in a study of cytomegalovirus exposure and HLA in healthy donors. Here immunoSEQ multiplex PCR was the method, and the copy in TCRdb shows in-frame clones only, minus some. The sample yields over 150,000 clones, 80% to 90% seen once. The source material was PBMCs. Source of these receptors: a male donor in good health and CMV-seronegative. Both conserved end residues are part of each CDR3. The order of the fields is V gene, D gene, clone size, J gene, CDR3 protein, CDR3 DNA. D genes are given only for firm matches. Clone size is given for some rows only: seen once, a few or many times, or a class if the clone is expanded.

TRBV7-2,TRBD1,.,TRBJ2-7,CASSLPKDRAPTYEQYF,TGTGCCAGCAGCTTACCAAAGGACAGGGCTCCTACCTACGAGCAGTACTTC
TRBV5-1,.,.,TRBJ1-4,CASSLAGKTNEKLFF,TGCGCCAGCAGCTTGGCGGGAAAAACTAATGAAAAACTGTTTTTT
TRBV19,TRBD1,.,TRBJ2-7,CASSPLGQGADEQYF,TGTGCCAGTTCCCCTTTAGGACAGGGGGCTGACGAGCAGTACTTC
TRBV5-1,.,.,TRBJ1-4,CASSPLPGMDEKLFF,TGCGCCAGCAGCCCATTGCCCGGGATGGATGAAAAACTGTTTTTT
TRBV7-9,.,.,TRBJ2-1,CASSLPQRLNEQFF,TGTGCCAGCAGCTTACCGCAGCGGCTCAATGAGCAGTTCTTC
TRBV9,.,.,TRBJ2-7,CASSSSSEQYF,TGTGCCAGCAGCTCCTCTAGTGAGCAGTACTTC
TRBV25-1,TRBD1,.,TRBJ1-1,CASRDRGTEAFF,TGTGCCAGCAGGGACAGGGGAACTGAAGCTTTCTTT
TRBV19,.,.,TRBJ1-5,CASSIEKWGVNQPQHF,TGTGCCAGTAGTATAGAAAAGTGGGGGGTTAATCAGCCCCAGCATTTT
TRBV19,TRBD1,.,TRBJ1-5,CASSRDREWGQPQHF,TGTGCCAGTAGTAGGGACAGGGAATGGGGTCAGCCCCAGCATTTT
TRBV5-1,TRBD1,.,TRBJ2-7,CASSPGTGPAGEQYF,TGCGCCAGCAGCCCGGGGACAGGTCCGGCGGGCGAGCAGTACTTC
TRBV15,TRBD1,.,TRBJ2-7,CATSRGGQGMYEQYF,TGTGCCACCAGCAGAGGAGGACAGGGGATGTACGAGCAGTACTTC
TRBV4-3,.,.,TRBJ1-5,CASSQDRTCPQHF,TGCGCCAGCAGCCAAGACCGTACTTGCCCCCAGCATTTT
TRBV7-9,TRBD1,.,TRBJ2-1,CASSLEGTGVYNEQFF,TGTGCCAGCAGCTTAGAGGGGACAGGGGTATACAATGAGCAGTTCTTC
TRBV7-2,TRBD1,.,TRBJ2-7,CASSIYRGPYEQYF,TGTGCCAGCAGCATCTACAGGGGGCCCTACGAGCAGTACTTC
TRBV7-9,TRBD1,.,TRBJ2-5,CASSFNRGYQETQYF,TGTGCCAGCAGCTTTAACAGGGGATACCAAGAGACCCAGTACTTC
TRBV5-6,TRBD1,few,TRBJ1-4,CASSSGQGNEKLFF,TGTGCCAGCAGCTCGGGACAGGGTAATGAAAAACTGTTTTTT
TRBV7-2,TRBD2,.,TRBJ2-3,CASSLGLAGDYRTDTQYF,TGTGCCAGCAGCTTAGGACTAGCGGGGGACTACCGCACAGATACGCAGTATTTT
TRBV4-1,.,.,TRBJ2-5,CASSQDREETQYF,TGCGCCAGCAGCCAAGATCGGGAAGAGACCCAGTACTTC
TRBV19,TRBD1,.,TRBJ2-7,CASSRGTGGSSYEQYF,TGTGCCAGTAGTAGAGGGACAGGGGGATCGAGCTACGAGCAGTACTTC
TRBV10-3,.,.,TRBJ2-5,CAIRQGSSGETQYF,TGTGCCATCAGGCAGGGGAGTTCGGGAGAGACCCAGTACTTC
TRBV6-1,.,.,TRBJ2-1,CAITGRGNEQFF,TGTGCCATCACCGGGCGCGGGAATGAGCAGTTCTTC
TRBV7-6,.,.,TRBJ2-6,CASSRTDLSGANVLTF,TGTGCCAGCAGCCGGACAGATCTCTCTGGGGCCAACGTCCTGACTTTC
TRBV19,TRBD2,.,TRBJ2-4,CASSPQAGRENIQYF,TGTGCCAGTAGTCCCCAGGCGGGGAGGGAAAACATTCAGTACTTC
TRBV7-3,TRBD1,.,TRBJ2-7,CASSPGTDYEQYF,TGTGCCAGCAGCCCAGGGACAGACTACGAGCAGTACTTC
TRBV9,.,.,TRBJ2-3,CASSVRSGVPDTQYF,TGTGCCAGCAGCGTGCGAAGCGGCGTTCCAGATACGCAGTATTTT
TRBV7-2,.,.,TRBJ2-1,CASSFPGLDNEQFF,TGTGCCAGCAGCTTCCCGGGACTGGACAATGAGCAGTTCTTC
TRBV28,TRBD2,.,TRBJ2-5,CASSPERELETQYF,TGTGCCAGCAGTCCAGAGCGGGAATTAGAGACCCAGTACTTC
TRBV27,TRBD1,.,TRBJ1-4,CASSPRTGGGEKLFF,TGTGCCAGCAGTCCGCGGACAGGGGGGGGAGAAAAACTGTTTTTT
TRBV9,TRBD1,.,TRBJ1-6,CASSAGQGVDSPLHF,TGTGCCAGCAGCGCGGGACAGGGGGTGGATTCACCCCTCCACTTT
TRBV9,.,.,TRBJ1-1,CASSVVQGMNTEAFF,TGTGCCAGCAGCGTAGTCCAGGGGATGAACACTGAAGCTTTCTTT
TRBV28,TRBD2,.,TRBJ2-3,CASSTRTSGRAVADTQYF,TGTGCCAGCAGTACCCGGACTAGCGGGAGGGCTGTGGCAGATACGCAGTATTTT
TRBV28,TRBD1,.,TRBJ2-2,CASSNPGQGSGELFF,TGTGCCAGCAGCAACCCGGGACAGGGGTCCGGGGAGCTGTTTTTT
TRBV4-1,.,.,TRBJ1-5,CASSQGVDRRNQPQHF,TGCGCCAGCAGCCAGGGCGTCGACAGGCGCAATCAGCCCCAGCATTTT
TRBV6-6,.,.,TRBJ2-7,CASLRDNYEQYF,TGTGCCAGTCTCCGGGACAACTACGAGCAGTACTTC
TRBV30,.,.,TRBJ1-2,CAWKWGRGMGGYTF,TGTGCCTGGAAATGGGGGAGGGGGATGGGCGGCTACACCTTC
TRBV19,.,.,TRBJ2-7,CASSPTGRSDEQYF,TGTGCCAGTAGTCCCACAGGGAGATCGGATGAGCAGTACTTC
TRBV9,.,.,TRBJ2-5,CASSVATGNWETQYF,TGTGCCAGCAGCGTAGCCACAGGGAACTGGGAGACCCAGTACTTC
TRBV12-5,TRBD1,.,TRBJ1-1,CASGSSGDRGTEAFF,TGTGCTAGTGGTTCCTCCGGGGACAGGGGTACTGAAGCTTTCTTT
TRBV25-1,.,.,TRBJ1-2,CASPSEINYGYTF,TGTGCCAGCCCGTCGGAAATAAACTATGGTTACACCTTC
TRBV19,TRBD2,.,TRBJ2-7,CASSIGGTSGSFF,TGTGCCAGTAGTATTGGAGGGACTAGCGGGAGCTTCTTC
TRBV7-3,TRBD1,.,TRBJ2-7,CASSISGQGAYEQYF,TGTGCCAGCAGCATATCGGGACAGGGGGCCTACGAGCAGTACTTC
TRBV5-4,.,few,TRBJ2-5,CASSLQGGAQETQYF,TGTGCCAGCAGCTTGCAGGGTGGGGCCCAAGAGACCCAGTACTTC
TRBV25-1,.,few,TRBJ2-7,CASRPMESARVEQYF,TGTGCCAGCAGGCCTATGGAGTCGGCCCGGGTGGAGCAGTACTTC
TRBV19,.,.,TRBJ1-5,CASSMTDYSNQPQHF,TGTGCCAGTAGTATGACGGACTATAGCAATCAGCCCCAGCATTTT
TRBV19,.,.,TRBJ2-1,CASSPDRSSYNEQFF,TGTGCCAGTAGCCCTGACAGAAGCTCCTACAATGAGCAGTTCTTC
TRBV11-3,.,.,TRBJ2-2,CASSLNSVYGELFF,TGTGCCAGCAGCCTAAACAGTGTTTACGGGGAGCTGTTTTTT
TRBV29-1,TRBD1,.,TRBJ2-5,CSVEPGGQETQYF,TGCAGCGTTGAACCAGGGGGCCAAGAGACCCAGTACTTC
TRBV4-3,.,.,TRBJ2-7,CASSHDRTLPVYEQYF,TGCGCCAGCAGCCATGACAGGACCCTACCCGTCTACGAGCAGTACTTC
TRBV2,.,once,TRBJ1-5,CASRGVRGNNQPQHF,TGTGCCAGCAGGGGGGTTCGGGGGAACAATCAGCCCCAGCATTTT
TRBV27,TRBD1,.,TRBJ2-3,CASSPTGGPGDTQYF,TGTGCCAGCAGTCCAACAGGGGGCCCGGGAGATACGCAGTATTTT
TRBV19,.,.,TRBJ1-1,CASSIYTMNTEAFF,TGTGCCAGTAGTATATACACCATGAACACTGAAGCTTTCTTT